A selection of T cell receptor beta chains follows, all from one sample in a study of blood T cell repertoires in COVID-19. Here immunoSEQ multiplex PCR was the method, and the copy in TCRdb shows in-frame clones only, minus some. The sample yields about 290,000 clones, nearly 90% seen once. The specimen was peripheral blood. Receptors were obtained from a woman aged 25 to 45 with COVID-19, enrolled during active disease. Each CDR3 is given with its conserved first and last residue. A D gene is named only where the DNA matches it firmly. Size tells how often a clone was seen (once, few, many) or the class of an expanded clone, and some rows leave it out.

j_call clone_size v_call d_call cdr3_nt cdr3_aa
TRBJ2-5 NA TRBV27 NA TGTGCCAGCAGGCGGGGTGGGGAGACCCAGTACTTC CASRRGGETQYF
TRBJ2-1 NA TRBV7-2 NA TGTGCCAGCAGCATTTGGACTGACAATGAGCAGTTCTTC CASSIWTDNEQFF
TRBJ1-5 NA TRBV5-6 NA TGTGCCAGCAGCTTGTTCGGGGAGTATAGCAATCAGCCCCAGCATTTT CASSLFGEYSNQPQHF
TRBJ1-6 NA TRBV7-8 NA TGTGCCAGCCAACTCCCGGGGTCCTATAATTCACCCCTCCACTTT CASQLPGSYNSPLHF
TRBJ1-4 NA TRBV7-2 TRBD1 TGTGCCAGCAGCCGCGACAGGGGATTTGAAAAACTGTTTTTT CASSRDRGFEKLFF
TRBJ1-5 NA TRBV2 NA TGTGCCAGCGAGGCCCTATATAGCAATCAGCCCCAGCATTTT CASEALYSNQPQHF
TRBJ1-3 NA TRBV5-1 NA TGCGCCAGCAGCTTGGACCTCCTGGGGGCAAACACCATATATTTT CASSLDLLGANTIYF
TRBJ2-2 NA TRBV5-4 NA TGTGCCAGCAGCTTGCTAGGGGGGGCAGGGGAGCTGTTTTTT CASSLLGGAGELFF
TRBJ2-5 NA TRBV28 NA TGTGCCACCTCGGGGACACCCATATTGGAGACCCAGTACTTC CATSGTPILETQYF
TRBJ2-7 NA TRBV9 TRBD2 TGTGCCAGCAGCCCCAGGACTAGCGGAGACTACGAGCAGTACTTC CASSPRTSGDYEQYF
TRBJ2-7 NA TRBV11-2 NA TGTGCCAGCACCCCGACAGGTTCCTACGAGCAGTACTTC CASTPTGSYEQYF
TRBJ1-2 once TRBV6-5 NA TGTGCCAGCAGTTACGATTGGGGGGTGGAGAACACCTTC CASSYDWGVENTF
TRBJ2-3 NA TRBV11-2 NA TGTGCCAGCAGCTTAGACCCAAATTCGGTCACAGATACGCAGTATTTT CASSLDPNSVTDTQYF
TRBJ2-3 NA TRBV5-8 NA TGTGCCAGCAGCTTGTCCTTCGATACGCAGTATTTT CASSLSFDTQYF
TRBJ1-4 NA TRBV7-9 NA TGTGCCAGCAGCTTCGGGGTAGAGGAAAAACTGTTTTTT CASSFGVEEKLFF
TRBJ2-5 NA TRBV21-1 NA TGTGCCAGCAGCAAATCTAGCGGGGGGCACGCGGAGACCCAGTACTTC CASSKSSGGHAETQYF
TRBJ1-1 few TRBV14 NA TGTGCCAGCAGCCAAGATCCCCGAAGCATGAACACTGAAGCTTTCTTT CASSQDPRSMNTEAFF